Listed below are T cell receptor beta chains from one sample, sequenced in a study of CD8 T cells in ankylosing spondylitis. In TCRdb, the 5' RACE reads were re-called with MiXCR into one record per CDR3 protein. The sample has under 550,000 distinct CDR3 sequences, roughly 26% seen once; the top ten hold about 0.92%. The sequenced material came from blood, either unsorted or a sorted T cell fraction (not recorded which). The receptors originated from a male donor with ankylosing spondylitis. Each CDR3 is given with its conserved first and last residue. The D gene is left open where the match is weak. Clone size is stated in some rows and not others, as once, few, many or a class when expanded.

few,TRBV29-1,TRBJ1-2,-,TGCAGCGTGGGGGGCAGTAGTTCTGGCTACACCTTC,CSVGGSSSGYTF
few,TRBV12-3/TRBV12-4,TRBJ2-3,TRBD1,TGTGCCAGCAGTATAACAGGGGTCGCTACGCAGTATTTT,CASSITGVATQYF
few,TRBV10-2,TRBJ1-2,-,TGCGCCAGCAGTGAGCAGGTCCGCTATGGCTACACCTTC,CASSEQVRYGYTF
-,TRBV11-2,TRBJ2-1,TRBD2,TGTGCCAGCAGCCTCCTTCGACTAGCCGCCTCCTACAATGAGCAGTTCTTC,CASSLLRLAASYNEQFF
-,TRBV5-1,TRBJ1-1,-,TGCGCCAGCAGCTTGGGGGTTGCGAACACTGAAGCTTTCTTT,CASSLGVANTEAFF
-,TRBV20-1,TRBJ1-1,TRBD1,TGCAGTTCCCCAGGGGGCGCGGGGAGCACTGAAGCTTTCTTT,CSSPGGAGSTEAFF
few,TRBV12-3/TRBV12-4,TRBJ2-1,TRBD1,TGTGCCAGCAGTATAAGACAGGGGGCAAGATACAATGAGCAGTTCTTC,CASSIRQGARYNEQFF
-,TRBV12-3/TRBV12-4,TRBJ2-1,TRBD1,TGTGCCAGCAGGCGGGGACAGGGGATCTACAATGAGCAGTTCTTC,CASRRGQGIYNEQFF
-,TRBV20-1,TRBJ1-5,-,TGCAGTGCTAGAGGGGGTCCCTTTAGCAATCAGCCCCAGCATTTT,CSARGGPFSNQPQHF
-,TRBV15,TRBJ1-1,-,TGTGCCACCAGCAGAGCGTTTACTAGGGAGAGCACTGAAGCTTTCTTT,CATSRAFTRESTEAFF
few,TRBV20-1,TRBJ2-3,TRBD2,TGCAGTGCTAGTCCTAGCGGAACTAGCACAGATACGCAGTATTTT,CSASPSGTSTDTQYF
few,TRBV5-1,TRBJ1-1,-,TGCGCCAGCAGCTTCCAACCGGGACAGAACACTGAAGCTTTCTTT,CASSFQPGQNTEAFF
-,TRBV5-1,TRBJ2-7,-,TGCGCCAGCAGGGGGATCTACGAGCAGTACTTC,CASRGIYEQYF
few,TRBV20-1,TRBJ2-5,-,TGCAGTGCAAGGGGCAGGGACCAAGAGACCCAGTACTTC,CSARGRDQETQYF
few,TRBV5-6,TRBJ1-2,TRBD1,TGTGCCAGCAGCCGCGGGACAGAGAGTGGCTACACCTTC,CASSRGTESGYTF
-,TRBV7-2,TRBJ1-2,-,TGTGCCAGCAGCTTAGCCAAAACAGGGAACTATGGCTACACCTTC,CASSLAKTGNYGYTF
-,TRBV29-1,TRBJ2-5,-,TGCGGCGTTGAAGACTACGGGGCTGAGACCCAGTACTTC,CGVEDYGAETQYF
-,TRBV13,TRBJ2-1,TRBD2,TGTCCCAGCAGCCTTGGGACTAGCGGCTACAATGAGCAGTTCTTC,CPSSLGTSGYNEQFF
-,TRBV7-8,TRBJ2-3,-,TGTGCCAGCAGCTTAGCGTACCCCAGCACAGATACGCAGTATTTT,CASSLAYPSTDTQYF
few,TRBV25-1,TRBJ1-1,-,TGTGCCAGCAGTGAATGGGGCAGGCGGAACACTGAAGCTTTCTTT,CASSEWGRRNTEAFF
-,TRBV5-1,TRBJ1-1,-,TGCGCCAGCAGCCAGGAACCCGGGACACCGGGAGGGGCTTTCTTT,CASSQEPGTPGGAFF
once,TRBV11-1,TRBJ2-1,TRBD2,TGTGCCAGCAGCTTACGACTAGCGGGAGGTGAGGGCTCCTACAATGAGCAGTTCTTC,CASSLRLAGGEGSYNEQFF
few,TRBV20-1,TRBJ2-2,TRBD1,TGCAGTGCTTACAGGGGTATGAGTGACGGGGAGCTGTTTTTT,CSAYRGMSDGELFF